This T cell receptor beta chain was identified during a study of T-cell reconstitution after alpha-beta-depleted transplantation in children. V lost 6 bases and J lost 0, with 14 bases in between. This CDR3 contains 16 residues. The germline gives CDR1 KGHDR, CDR2 SFDVKD. The sample holds a few counts of this clonotype. A TCRbeta library incorporating unique molecular identifiers was prepared. TCRdb reprocessed the PCR reads via MiXCR and lists one record per CDR3 protein. This repertoire shows a few hundred thousand distinct CDR3 sequences, 25% to 30% found once; its top ten account for just over 35%.

The sequence derives from a boy under three years old with Wiskott-Aldrich syndrome, due to receive a stem cell transplant. The sample in question was PBMCs, obtained before TCRalphabeta/CD19-depleted stem cell transplant. This chain connects TRBV24-1 to TRBJ2-1; a weak D match, TRBD1 (6 bases). The CDR3 loop is CATSSATGSSYNEQFF. The CDR3 DNA reads TGTGCCACCAGTTCTGCAACAGGGAGCTCCTACAATGAGCAGTTCTTC.